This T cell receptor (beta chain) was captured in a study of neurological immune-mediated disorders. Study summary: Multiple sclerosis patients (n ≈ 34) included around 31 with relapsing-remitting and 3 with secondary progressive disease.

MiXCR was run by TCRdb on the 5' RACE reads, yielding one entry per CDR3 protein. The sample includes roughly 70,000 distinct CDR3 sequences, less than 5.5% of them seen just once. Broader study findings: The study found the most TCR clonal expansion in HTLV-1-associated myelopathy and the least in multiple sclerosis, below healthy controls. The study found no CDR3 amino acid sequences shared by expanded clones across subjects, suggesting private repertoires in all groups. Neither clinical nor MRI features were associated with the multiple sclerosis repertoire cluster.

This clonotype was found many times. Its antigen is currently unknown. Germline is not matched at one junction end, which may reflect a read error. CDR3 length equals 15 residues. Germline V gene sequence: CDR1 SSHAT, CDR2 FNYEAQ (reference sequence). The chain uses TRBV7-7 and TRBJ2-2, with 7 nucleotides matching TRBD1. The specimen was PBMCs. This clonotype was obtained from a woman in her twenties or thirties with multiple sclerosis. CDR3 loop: CASSSTTGFGGELFF. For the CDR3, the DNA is TGTGCTAGCAGCTCCACGACAGGGTTCGGCGGGGAGCTGTTTTTT.